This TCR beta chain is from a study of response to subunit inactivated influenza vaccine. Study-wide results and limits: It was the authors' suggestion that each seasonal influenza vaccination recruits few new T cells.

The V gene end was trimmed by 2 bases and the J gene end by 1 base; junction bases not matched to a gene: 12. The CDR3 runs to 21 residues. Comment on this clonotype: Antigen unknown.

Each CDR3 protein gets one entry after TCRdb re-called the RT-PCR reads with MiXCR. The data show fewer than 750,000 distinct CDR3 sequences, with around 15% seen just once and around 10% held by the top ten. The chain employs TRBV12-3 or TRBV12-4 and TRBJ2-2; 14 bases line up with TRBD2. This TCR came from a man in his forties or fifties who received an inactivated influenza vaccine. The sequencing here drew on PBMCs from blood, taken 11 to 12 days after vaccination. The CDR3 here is CASSLITHFGTSGGNTGELFF. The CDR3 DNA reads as TGTGCCAGCAGTTTAATAACCCACTTCGGGACTAGCGGGGGGAACACCGGGGAGCTGTTTTTT.